A single sample gave rise to the 21 T cell receptor beta chains below, sequenced in a study of shared clonotypes between healthy human individuals. TCRdb's table, derived via immunoSEQ multiplex PCR, lists solely in-frame clones and lacks some. Among about 2.3 million clones listed, around 90% were seen once. Source material: naive CD4+ T cells from PBMCs. Specified subset: CD45RA+ positively selected. The receptors shown here come from a man between 18 and 29 years old in good health. Some clones in this sample may be carry-over from other donors' samples.

This clone was counted only a few times. Written as DNA, the CDR3 is TGTGCCGGCGGGACAGACCGCGAGGGCTACACCTTC. Amino acid sequence: CAGGTDREGYTF. This chain uses TRBV7-9 with TRBJ1-2, with 7 bases that match TRBD1. Germline CDR1 is SEHNR and CDR2 is FQNEAQ (reference sequence). Trimming took 11 bases from V and 8 from J; bases not matched to a gene: 11. CDR3 size: 12 residues.

V gene TRBV6-1 combines with J gene TRBJ2-7; TRBD1 agrees at 7 bases. Germline loops: CDR1 MNHNS, CDR2 SASEGT. CDR3 size: 13 residues. J gave up 5 bases and V 5 bases, and 6 bases lay outside the gene matches. Written as DNA, the CDR3 is TGTGCCAGCAGTACTCGCACAGGGGACGAGCAGTACTTC. This sequence encodes CASSTRTGDEQYF.

The chain has TRBV10-3 and TRBJ2-3, with a tentative D call TRBD1 (6 bases). This CDR3 contains 15 residues. V gave up 3 bases and J gave up 0 bases, with 10 bases separating them. Per germline, CDR1 ENHRY and CDR2 SYGVKD. CDR3 region: CAISDQGYSTDTQYF. CDR3 in DNA: TGTGCCATCAGTGACCAGGGGTATAGCACAGATACGCAGTATTTT.

This chain joins TRBV5-1 and TRBJ2-7, with 10 positions matching TRBD1. Germline CDR1 is SGHRS and CDR2 is YFSETQ. With 4 bases clipped from V and 5 bases from J, the junction kept 9 bases outside the gene matches. The CDR3 is made up of 15 amino acids. The CDR3 sequence: CASSATPGQGNEQYF. The CDR3 bases are TGCGCCAGCAGCGCTACTCCGGGACAGGGGAACGAGCAGTACTTC.

To note about this clone: Other nucleotide sequences in the sample specify the same CDR3. The J gene is TRBJ2-1, the V gene TRBV28; D is ambiguous. V dropped 1 base and J dropped 8 bases, with 9 bases sitting between them. CDR1 is MDHEN and CDR2 is SYDVKM in the germline V gene. CDR3 size: 13 residues. CDR3 bases: TGTGCCAGCAGTTTATTATCCGGTGATGAGCAGTTCTTC. Translated: CASSLLSGDEQFF.

This clone has just one count. This chain joins TRBV18 and TRBJ1-1, with D maybe TRBD1 (5 bases). The V end lost 3 bases, the J end lost 0 bases, and 11 bases lay between the germline ends. The CDR3 is 15 residues long. Germline values: CDR1 KGHSH, CDR2 LQKENI. The CDR3 DNA reads as TGTGCCAGCTCACCCAGTCGGGGGTTGAACACTGAAGCTTTCTTT. It specifies CASSPSRGLNTEAFF.

The chain recombines TRBV11-3 with TRBJ2-2; 7 nucleotides line up with TRBD2. Trimming at V came to 3 bases and at J to 6 bases, leaving 4 bases not matched to a gene. In germline, CDR1 is SGHNT, CDR2 YENEEA. The CDR3 totals 14 residues. The CDR3, as DNA: TGTGCCAGCAGCTTCGGGGGGAGGGCCGGGGAGCTGTTTTTT. Amino acids: CASSFGGRAGELFF.

Turning to this clone: The sample has other DNA sequences that encode this CDR3 too. The V and J genes are TRBV10-3 and TRBJ1-5, with D perhaps TRBD1 (6 bases). V was trimmed by 6 bases and J by 1 base, leaving 10 bases between them. Germline values: CDR1 ENHRY, CDR2 SYGVKD. This CDR3 comprises 14 residues. CDR3 protein: CAISAQGSNQPQHF. Here the CDR3 DNA reads TGTGCCATCAGCGCACAGGGAAGCAATCAGCCCCAGCATTTT.

Concerning this clone itself: Other DNA sequences in the same sample also yield this CDR3. The chain joins TRBV25-1 to TRBJ2-3, with D unclear. The CDR3 length is 14 residues. The germline gives CDR1 MGHDK, CDR2 SYGVNS. Trimming cost V 3 bases and J 0 bases, with 7 bases left between them. DNA of the CDR3: TGTGCCAGCAGTGACCCCCATAGCACAGATACGCAGTATTTT. Encoded protein: CASSDPHSTDTQYF.

This clone was seen more than once but under ten times. Other DNA sequences in this sample translate to the same CDR3. This sequence joins TRBV5-1 and TRBJ1-2, with 7 bases identical to TRBD1. The CDR3 consists of 14 residues. V shed 0 bases, J shed 3 bases, and the junction held 2 bases outside the gene matches. Germline CDR1 is SGHRS and CDR2 is YFSETQ. Written as DNA, the CDR3 is TGCGCCAGCAGCTTGGGACAGGGTGACTATGGCTACACCTTC. It translates to CASSLGQGDYGYTF. Full variable domain (outside the CDR3, taken from reference TRBV5-1 and TRBJ1-2): KAGVTQTPRYLIKTRGQQVTLSCSPISGHRSVSWYQQTPGQGLQFLFEYFSETQRNKGNFPGRFSGRQFSNSRSEMNVSTLELGDSALYLCASSLGQGDYGYTFGSGTRLTVV.

The rearrangement links TRBV19 to TRBJ1-2, with D maybe TRBD1 (5 bases). Germline V gene data show CDR1 as LNHDA and CDR2 as SQIVND (reference sequence). Trimming pared 6 bases from V and 2 bases from J, leaving 16 bases between. This CDR3 contains 15 residues. The CDR3 bases are TGTGCCAGTAGGGGAATCCGGGACGCAAACTATGGCTACACCTTC. Translated: CASRGIRDANYGYTF. The full variable domain, rest sourced from reference TRBV19 and TRBJ1-2, is DGGITQSPKYLFRKEGQNVTLSCEQNLNHDAMYWYRQDPGQGLRLIYYSQIVNDFQKGDIAEGYSVSREKKESFPLTVTSAQKNPTAFYLCASRGIRDANYGYTFGSGTRLTVV.

As concerns this clone: Other DNA sequences within the sample encode an identical CDR3. The chain has TRBV18 and TRBJ2-2, with D hard to call. The V gene lost 3 bases and the J gene lost 3 bases, with 2 bases spanning the gap. Germline V gene data show CDR1 as KGHSH and CDR2 as LQKENI. There are 12 residues in the CDR3. CDR3 in amino acids: CASSPYTGELFF. In DNA, the CDR3 is TGTGCCAGCTCACCCTACACCGGGGAGCTGTTTTTT.

This clone is a singleton in its sample. This sequence joins TRBV4-1 and TRBJ2-7; no definite D call. CDR1 and CDR2 (germline): MGHRA, YSYEKL. Trimming removed 4 bases at V and 5 bases at J, with 6 bases between. This CDR3 is built from 11 residues. The DNA of the CDR3 is TGCGCCAGCAGCCGCGGCGACGAGCAGTACTTC. Translated: CASSRGDEQYF.

The V gene is TRBV27, the J gene TRBJ1-2, with TRBD1 as a possible D gene (6 bases). Trimming left V 5 bases short and J 3 bases short, with 10 bases between. The CDR3 sequence is 13 residues long. Germline CDR1 and CDR2: MNHEY and SMNVEV (reference sequence). The CDR3 nucleotides read TGTGCCAGCAGTCTCACAGGGTACTATGGCTACACCTTC. Amino acids: CASSLTGYYGYTF.

CDR3 sequence reads: CASSSDPYSPYEQYF. The DNA for the CDR3 is TGTGCCAGCAGCTCCGACCCTTACAGCCCCTACGAGCAGTACTTC. This sequence joins TRBV28 and TRBJ2-7; unclear D gene. Germline V gives CDR1 MDHEN, CDR2 SYDVKM. The V and J ends lost 6 bases and 2 bases respectively, with 17 bases between them. CDR3 size: 15 residues. Full variable domain (remainder filled in from reference TRBV28 and TRBJ2-7): DVKVTQSSRYLVKRTGEKVFLECVQDMDHENMFWYRQDPGLGLRLIYFSYDVKMKEKGDIPEGYSVSREKKERFSLILESASTNQTSMYLCASSSDPYSPYEQYFGPGTRLTVT.

This clone was counted only a few times. The gene calls are TRBV7-9 and TRBJ1-5; D is unresolved. From germline, CDR1 is SEHNR and CDR2 FQNEAQ (reference sequence). Trimming removed 3 bases from V and 5 bases from J, with 5 bases in between. CDR3 length: 12 amino acids. The CDR3 region has the DNA TGTGCCAGCAGCTTGACCCATCAGCCCCAGCATTTT. Its translation is CASSLTHQPQHF.

The chain recombines TRBV6-6 with TRBJ2-7, with 7 bases lining up with TRBD1. The V and J ends lost 6 bases and 0 bases, in that order; junction bases with no gene match: 5. This CDR3 comprises 14 residues. CDR1 is MNHNY and CDR2 is SVGAGI in the germline V gene (reference sequence). As DNA, the CDR3 is TGTGCCAGCAGCCTCCGGGACAGCTCCTACGAGCAGTACTTC. This translates into CASSLRDSSYEQYF.

V gene TRBV30 combines with J gene TRBJ1-4; D remains unclear. The CDR3 sequence is 16 residues long. V was shortened by 1 base and J by 4 bases, with 16 bases between the two germline ends. The germline V gene encodes CDR1 GTSNPN and CDR2 SVGIG (reference sequence). The CDR3 DNA reads TGTGCCTGGAGTGGGGGATTAGGTACCGTTAATGAAAAACTGTTTTTT. It codes for CAWSGGLGTVNEKLFF.

Remarks on this clone: Within the sample, other DNA sequences also encode this same CDR3. V gene TRBV5-6 combines with J gene TRBJ2-7, with 7 bases that match TRBD1. Germline V gives CDR1 SGHDT, CDR2 YYEEEE. This CDR3 is 13 amino acids long. V was clipped by 4 bases and J by 2 bases; unmatched bases: 3. Written as DNA, the CDR3 is TGTGCCAGCAGCCCGGGACAGACCTACGAGCAGTACTTC. Translating gives CASSPGQTYEQYF.

The chain recombines TRBV4-1 with TRBJ2-3, with D possibly called TRBD1 or TRBD2 (6 bases each). Germline-derived CDR1 and CDR2 are MGHRA and YSYEKL. Trimming shortened V by 3 bases and J by 0 bases, and 19 bases separated the two germline ends. The CDR3 is 18 amino acids. CDR3: CASSHAWGRGVSTDTQYF. DNA for the CDR3: TGCGCCAGCAGCCACGCTTGGGGGCGGGGAGTTAGCACAGATACGCAGTATTTT.

This chain uses TRBV28 with TRBJ1-3, with D possibly TRBD1 on 5 matching bases. CDR1 and CDR2 (germline): MDHEN, SYDVKM. CDR3 size: 15 residues. With 5 bases removed from V and 4 bases from J, the gap between germline ends came to 15 bases. CDR3 nucleotide sequence: TGTGCCAGCAGTGCCCGGGGGGGGGAAGGAAACACCATATATTTT. This encodes CASSARGGEGNTIYF.